This T cell receptor (beta chain) was obtained from a study of blood T cell repertoires in COVID-19. Study overall: The cDNA or gDNA used as material had been derived from T cells, B-cell-depleted T cells, or PBMCs.

After removal of 5 bases from V and 14 bases from J, the junction contained 13 bases not matched to a gene. The CDR3 spans 15 residues. Germline values: CDR1 MNHEY, CDR2 SVGEGT. Profiled with immunoSEQ multiplex PCR; TCRdb holds only in-frame clones, not every one. This table has over 35,000 clones, roughly nine tenths appearing once. The receptor's source is a man aged 50 to 60 with active COVID-19. Sequenced material: peripheral blood. The chain is built from TRBV6-2 or TRBV6-3 and TRBJ2-1; 12 positions agree with TRBD2. The CDR3 coding sequence is TGTGCCAGCAGTACCCGAGGACTAGCGGGGAGCAACGAGTTCTTC. This codes for CASSTRGLAGSNEFF.